A single sample is the source of the 2 T cell receptor beta chains below, sequenced in a study of vaccination and CD4 T cells after COVID-19. Oncomine TCR Beta short-read sequencing was applied to DNA from cultured CD4+ T cells. TCRdb itself ran the PCR reads through MiXCR, one entry per CDR3 protein. The sample lists 3,500 to 4,500 distinct CDR3 sequences, around 21% seen once, with around 20% in the top ten. Treatment denoted: 10-day PBMC culture with coronavirus spike peptide pools or control peptides (ViraFEST assay). These receptors have no identified antigens. The sequencing sample was made of CD4+ T cells from blood, cultured in vitro. These receptors came from a human donor who had recovered from COVID-19.

The sample holds one count of this clonotype. The chain employs TRBV7-9 and TRBJ2-1; no reliable D call. V was cut by 5 bases and J by 4 bases, with 9 bases left in between. The CDR3 contains 13 residues. CDR1 is SEHNR, CDR2 FQNEAQ, per germline (reference sequence). The CDR3 bases are TGTGCCAGCAGCCCCGACGGGTACAATGAGCAGTTCTTC. Amino acid sequence: CASSPDGYNEQFF.

Relative to its sample, this clonotype is medium-sized. The V call is TRBV27, the J call TRBJ1-5; D unresolved. V lost 5 bases to trimming and J lost 4 bases, with 6 bases between them. The CDR3 sequence is 12 residues long. Germline values: CDR1 MNHEY, CDR2 SMNVEV (reference sequence). In nucleotides, the CDR3 is TGTGCCAGCAGTCATATAAATCAGCCCCAGCATTTT. Protein sequence: CASSHINQPQHF.